The present TCR beta chain was sequenced within a study of cytomegalovirus exposure and HLA in healthy donors. PCR involved 60 Vbeta and 13 Jbeta primers. Method: immunoSEQ multiplex PCR; TCRdb's copy keeps in-frame clones and lacks some. This specimen shows around 130,000 clones; the ten leading clones hold approximately 1.5%. This CDR3 has 14 amino acids. Trimming cost V 6 bases and J 5 bases; bases outside gene matches: 4. The germline CDR1 and CDR2 sequences are ENHRY and SYGVKD. The chain combines TRBV10-3 with TRBJ2-1; 10 nucleotides agree with TRBD1. The clonotype was recovered from a woman aged 40-49 years in good health and CMV-seronegative. The specimen was PBMCs. CDR3 loop: CAIRGTGDNNEQFF. The CDR3 bases are TGTGCCATCAGGGGGACAGGGGACAACAATGAGCAGTTCTTC.